This T cell receptor (beta chain) was sequenced during a study of T cells in Graves' hyperthyroidism and ophthalmopathy (dated by TCRdb to the late 2010s). Broadly, across the study: Peripheral blood was collected at initial diagnosis, before any treatment. To identify distinguishing TCR V-J signatures, a discovery cohort of roughly 100 patients was used, comprising roughly 45 with Graves' ophthalmopathy and approximately 57 with stable Graves' hyperthyroidism. Prospective prediction of ophthalmopathy was tested in an independent validation cohort of approximately 18 hyperthyroidism patients and some 17 patients who later progressed to ophthalmopathy. The 95 to 100 discovery patients were randomly split 7:3 into training and test sets. In addition, the study compared T-cell repertoires in thyroid tissue and in blood from about 6 Graves' hyperthyroidism patients. Following sampling, methimazole starting at 30 mg daily was given to hyperthyroidism patients, and high-dose intravenous methylprednisolone was given to ophthalmopathy patients. The paper reports TCR Vbeta CDR3 sequencing of over 130 peripheral blood samples: 43 ophthalmopathy, fewer than 80 hyperthyroidism and 17 progressor patients.

Ophthalmopathy patients had moderately to severely active disease, with a Clinical Activity Score of 3 or more, a NOSPECS grade of 4 or more, and a disease duration of less than 3 months. Any patient with an uncontrolled infection, another autoimmune disease, pregnancy or lactation was excluded. Diagnoses were established on the basis of clinical symptoms, serum thyroxine and TRAb, thyroid ultrasound, and orbital computed tomography. PBMCs were separated from approximately 10 ml of fresh peripheral blood using Ficoll-Paque density gradient centrifugation. Trizol reagent was used to extract total RNA, and RNA quality was then checked on an Agilent 2100 Bioanalyzer. TCR beta CDR3 regions were amplified from RNA transcripts. A first-round RT-PCR of the TCR CDR3 used the HTBI primer set with the Qiagen OneStep RT-PCR kit. Libraries were constructed in a second round of multiplex PCR, after which size selection and purification were carried out. Sequencing of the libraries was done on an Illumina HiSeq2000 using paired-end 100 bp reads. In the source study's methods: SOAPnuke was used to process the raw data, removing reads that contained adapters or uncalled bases, had a mean Phred below 15, or lacked an exact match to the constant primer or identifier. High-quality paired reads were merged with COPE v1.2.5, and unique nucleotide sequences were defined as clonotypes. MiTCR v1.1 was used to align the clonotypes against IMGT TRBV, TRBD and TRBJ reference segments. Only V-J combinations with frequency above 0.0001, covering 99% to 99.2% of repertoires, were analysed. A TCS score was defined as the ratio of F50 (clonal expansion) to E x V (chaos), with BLOSUM62-based TCRdist applied between CDR3 peptides within each V-J. Welch's t-statistics and random forest reduced several hundred V-J features to about 13, which were used in a naive Bayes classifier (R e1071). TCRdb trimmed public reads at Q25 via fastp, called clones via MiXCR and kept in-frame beta chains. Identical CDR3 protein sequences are pooled into one entry, listed with their most common genes and DNA. TCRdb's processing, not the authors' own work, is the source of the V and J calls. The sample table shows about 500,000 distinct CDR3 sequences, and over 15% are seen once. The ten largest account for 17% of the sample.

General conclusions and limits of the study: Blood samples also contained most of the expanded thyroid clonotypes (frequency above 0.001), which suggests that blood repertoires may reflect thyroid immune responses. Sample size was not statistically predetermined, and investigators were not blinded to group allocation. In cross-validation, a model built on a 13 V-J signature told ophthalmopathy apart from stable hyperthyroidism with over 85% sensitivity and around 81% specificity, and in testing the same model reached 80%/75%. In validation, the model predicted progression to ophthalmopathy with around 71% sensitivity and roughly 75% specificity, a median of 6.5 months before onset.

The germline ends are 10 bases apart after V is trimmed by 1 base and J by 1 base. There are 15 amino acids in the CDR3, from cysteine to phenylalanine inclusive. The CDR3 DNA has 45 bases and is translated from base 1. The germline V gene gives CDR1 as SGHTA and CDR2 as FQGNSA. At least ten counts were recorded for this clonotype. What this receptor recognizes is not known. No qualities accompany the bases; no much larger clone lies one base away. The receptor comes from a woman in her late teens or twenties with Graves' ophthalmopathy. The chain is encoded by TRBV7-2 joined to TRBJ1-2; TRBD1 is a weak D gene call, 5 bases matching. Material: blood. The DNA sequence is as follows: TGTGCCAGCAGCTTAGGGCACCAGGGTAACTATGGCTACACCTTC. It translates as CASSLGHQGNYGYTF.